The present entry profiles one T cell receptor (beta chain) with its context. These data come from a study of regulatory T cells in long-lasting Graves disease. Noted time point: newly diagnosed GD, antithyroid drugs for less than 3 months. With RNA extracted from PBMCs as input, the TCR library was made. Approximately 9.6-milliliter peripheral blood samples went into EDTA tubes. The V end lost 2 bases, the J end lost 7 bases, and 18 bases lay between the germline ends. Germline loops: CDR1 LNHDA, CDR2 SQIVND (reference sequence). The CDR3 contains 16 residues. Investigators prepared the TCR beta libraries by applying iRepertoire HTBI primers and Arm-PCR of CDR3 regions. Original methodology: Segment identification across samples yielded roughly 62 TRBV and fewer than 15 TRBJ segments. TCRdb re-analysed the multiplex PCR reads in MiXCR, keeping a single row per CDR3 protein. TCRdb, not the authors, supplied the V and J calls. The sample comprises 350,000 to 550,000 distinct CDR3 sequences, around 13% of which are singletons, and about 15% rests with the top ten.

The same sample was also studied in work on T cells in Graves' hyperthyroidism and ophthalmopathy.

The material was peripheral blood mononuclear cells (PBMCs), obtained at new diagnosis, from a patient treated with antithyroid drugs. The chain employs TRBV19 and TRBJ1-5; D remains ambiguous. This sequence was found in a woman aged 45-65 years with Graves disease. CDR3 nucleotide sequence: TGTGCCAGTAGTATAATGTATGACACGTACGGACAGCCCCAGCATTTT. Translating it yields CASSIMYDTYGQPQHF.